These 25 T cell receptor beta chains came from one sample sequenced in a study of blood T cell repertoires in COVID-19. Profiled with immunoSEQ multiplex PCR; TCRdb holds only in-frame clones, not every one. The sample records 250,000 to 350,000 clones, roughly 90% being singletons. Sequenced input: peripheral blood. The receptors stem from a man between 18 and 29 years old who had recovered from COVID-19.

This sequence joins TRBV12-3 or TRBV12-4 and TRBJ2-7; a weak D match, TRBD2 (5 bases). V dropped 1 base and J dropped 7 bases, with 8 bases sitting between them. The CDR3 has 12 amino acids. DNA for the CDR3: TGTGCCAGCAGTTTAGTAGCGTTGGAGCAGTACTTC. This codes for CASSLVALEQYF.

The V and J genes are TRBV27 and TRBJ1-1; 7 bases are shared with TRBD1. CDR1 MNHEY and CDR2 SMNVEV come from the germline V gene (reference sequence). The V gene end was trimmed by 6 bases and the J gene end by 6 bases; junction bases not matched to a gene: 1. This CDR3 is 11 amino acids long. The CDR3 protein is CASRQGAEAFF. Written as DNA, the CDR3 is TGTGCCAGCAGGCAGGGGGCTGAAGCTTTCTTT.

As DNA, the CDR3 is TGTGCCAGCAGCTTACAGGGAGGGGGTCCCTATGGCTACACCTTC. The encoded protein is CASSLQGGGPYGYTF. The rearrangement joins TRBV7-3 to TRBJ1-2, with TRBD1 as a possible D gene (6 bases). Trimming cost V 2 bases and J 4 bases, with 14 bases left between them. The CDR3 extends over 15 amino acids. Germline CDR1 is SGHTA and CDR2 is FQGTGA.

V is TRBV7-2 and J is TRBJ1-1, with D perhaps TRBD1 (6 bases). Trimming took 1 base from V and 1 from J, leaving 16 bases between them. CDR3 length: 17 amino acids. Germline-derived CDR1 and CDR2 are SGHTA and FQGNSA. The CDR3 protein is CASSLDRPRTANTEAFF. The CDR3 DNA is TGTGCCAGCAGCTTAGATCGACCTCGGACAGCGAACACTGAAGCTTTCTTT.

V and J are TRBV19 and TRBJ2-7; D gene unclear. The V gene lost 3 bases and the J gene lost 2 bases, with 11 bases spanning the gap. Germline V gives CDR1 LNHDA, CDR2 SQIVND (reference sequence). This CDR3 comprises 14 residues. The CDR3 sequence is CASSIVPRAYEQYF. DNA for the CDR3: TGTGCCAGTAGTATTGTCCCCCGCGCCTACGAGCAGTACTTC. Based on the CDR3 plus reference TRBV19 and TRBJ2-7, the full variable domain is DGGITQSPKYLFRKEGQNVTLSCEQNLNHDAMYWYRQDPGQGLRLIYYSQIVNDFQKGDIAEGYSVSREKKESFPLTVTSAQKNPTAFYLCASSIVPRAYEQYFGPGTRLTVT.

The chain combines TRBV28 with TRBJ1-4; 11 positions agree with TRBD1. The V gene end was trimmed by 9 bases and the J gene end by 8 bases; junction bases not matched to a gene: 8. The CDR3 totals 14 residues. Germline loops: CDR1 MDHEN, CDR2 SYDVKM. CDR3 protein: CASRGQGANEKLFF. The CDR3 DNA reads as TGTGCCAGTCGCGGACAGGGGGCAAACGAAAAACTGTTTTTT. Full variable domain (rest looked up from reference TRBV28 and TRBJ1-4): DVKVTQSSRYLVKRTGEKVFLECVQDMDHENMFWYRQDPGLGLRLIYFSYDVKMKEKGDIPEGYSVSREKKERFSLILESASTNQTSMYLCASRGQGANEKLFFGSGTQLSVL.

The chain employs TRBV15 and TRBJ2-6, with D unresolved. Germline values: CDR1 LNHNV, CDR2 YYDKDF (reference sequence). The CDR3 has 17 residues. V lost 1 base and J 1 base, leaving 11 bases between the germline ends. In nucleotides, the CDR3 is TGTGCCACCAGCAGAGCCGCGGATACTTCTGGGGCCAACGTCCTGACTTTC. This translates into CATSRAADTSGANVLTF. Variable domain in full (rest from reference TRBV15 and TRBJ2-6): DAMVIQNPRYQVTQFGKPVTLSCSQTLNHNVMYWYQQKSSQAPKLLFHYYDKDFNNEADTPDNFQSRRPNTSFCFLDIRSPGLGDTAMYLCATSRAADTSGANVLTFGAGSRLTVL.

The chain carries TRBV6-2 or TRBV6-3 and TRBJ2-7; 7 bases align to TRBD2. The CDR3 spans 17 residues. CDR1 is MNHEY, CDR2 SVGEGT, per germline. The V gene end was trimmed by 0 bases and the J gene end by 3 bases; junction bases not matched to a gene: 11. CDR3 sequence (DNA): TGTGCCAGCAGTTACTCTCTGCCTAGCGGATCTTTCTACGAGCAGTACTTC. This translates into CASSYSLPSGSFYEQYF.

This clone was seen once. This chain joins TRBV10-3 and TRBJ2-5; D may be TRBD1 (7 bases). The V gene lost 3 bases and the J gene lost 5 bases, with 13 bases spanning the gap. The CDR3 length is 14 residues. Looked up from germline, CDR1 is ENHRY and CDR2 is SYGVKD. The CDR3 DNA reads TGTGCCATCAGTGATTCAGGGGGGCTTGAGACCCAGTACTTC. Amino acids: CAISDSGGLETQYF.

The CDR3 DNA is TGTGCCAGCAGCGTAGCACCCGACAGGGCTTCAGGGTACGAGCAGTACTTC. Translation gives CASSVAPDRASGYEQYF. The gene calls are TRBV9 and TRBJ2-7; 7 bases agree with TRBD1. Per the germline V gene, CDR1 is SGDLS and CDR2 is YYNGEE. V trimming: 0 bases; J trimming: 4 bases; junction bases outside the gene matches: 13. This CDR3 has 17 residues.

CDR3: CASRDTHREIYEQYF. The CDR3 region has the DNA TGTGCCAGCAGAGATACCCACAGGGAGATCTACGAGCAGTACTTC. V is TRBV27 and J is TRBJ2-7, with D possibly matching TRBD1 (6 bases). Germline values: CDR1 MNHEY, CDR2 SMNVEV (reference sequence). This CDR3 has 15 residues. V gave up 6 bases and J gave up 3 bases, with 18 bases separating them.

The rearrangement uses TRBV5-6 and TRBJ2-3; 7 positions match TRBD1. V trimming: 4 bases; J trimming: 11 bases; junction bases outside the gene matches: 16. Germline lookup yields CDR1 SGHDT and CDR2 YYEEEE. CDR3 size: 15 residues. CDR3 in DNA: TGTGCCAGCAGCCAAGGGACAGATTTCGAATTAGGGCAGTATTTT. Its translation is CASSQGTDFELGQYF.

The chain recombines TRBV7-9 with TRBJ1-2, with D tentatively TRBD1 (6 bases). The germline gives CDR1 SEHNR, CDR2 FQNEAQ (reference sequence). The CDR3 sequence is 13 residues long. The V gene lost 5 bases and the J gene lost 8 bases, with 15 bases spanning the gap. CDR3 residues: CASSITGFGGYTF. The CDR3 DNA reads TGTGCCAGCAGCATTACAGGGTTCGGCGGCTACACCTTC.

The V gene is TRBV19, the J gene TRBJ1-2; D may be TRBD1 (6 bases). This CDR3 region has 15 residues. The ends were cut back, 4 bases at V and 1 base at J, with 13 bases in the middle. CDR1 and CDR2 (germline): LNHDA, SQIVND (reference sequence). This CDR3 reads CASSTPGTHNYGYTF. The DNA of the CDR3 is TGTGCCAGTAGTACCCCCGGGACACATAACTATGGCTACACCTTC. The full variable domain, in which reference TRBV19 and TRBJ1-2 provide the parts outside the CDR3, is DGGITQSPKYLFRKEGQNVTLSCEQNLNHDAMYWYRQDPGQGLRLIYYSQIVNDFQKGDIAEGYSVSREKKESFPLTVTSAQKNPTAFYLCASSTPGTHNYGYTFGSGTRLTVV.

The chain links TRBV18 to TRBJ1-6; D unresolved. The CDR3 totals 15 residues. In germline, CDR1 is KGHSH, CDR2 LQKENI. V was shortened by 5 bases and J by 8 bases, with 16 bases between the two germline ends. CDR3 bases: TGTGCCAGCTCAGAAAACAGTGTCCTTGATTCACCCCTCCACTTT. It encodes CASSENSVLDSPLHF.

This sequence joins TRBV25-1 and TRBJ2-3, with 8 bases lining up with TRBD1. Germline CDR1 MGHDK, CDR2 SYGVNS. The CDR3 contains 14 residues. Germline trimming cut 5 bases from V and 0 bases from J; bases unmatched to any gene: 1. The CDR3 sequence: CASSRQGSTDTQYF. The DNA for the CDR3 is TGTGCCAGCAGTCGACAGGGGAGCACAGATACGCAGTATTTT. Based on the CDR3 plus reference TRBV25-1 and TRBJ2-3, the full variable domain is EADIYQTPRYLVIGTGKKITLECSQTMGHDKMYWYQQDPGMELHLIHYSYGVNSTEKGDLSSESTVSRIRTEHFPLTLESARPSHTSQYLCASSRQGSTDTQYFGPGTRLTVL.

CDR3 bases: TGTGCCAGCAGCTTGGAGTATCAGCGGGAGATCGTAAATGAGCAGTTCTTC. It encodes CASSLEYQREIVNEQFF. The V and J genes are TRBV5-4 and TRBJ2-1; 8 nucleotides match TRBD2. The length of the CDR3 is 17 residues. Germline CDR1 SGHNT, CDR2 YYREEE (reference sequence). The V segment lost 0 bases and the J segment 7 bases; nucleotides outside the gene matches: 12.

This clone showed up just a few times. The chain is built from TRBV11-3 and TRBJ1-2; 10 bases are a match to TRBD1. CDR1 is SGHNT, CDR2 YENEEA, per germline. Unmatched junction bases numbered 14, after V lost 8 bases and J lost 5 bases. This CDR3 region has 16 residues. The CDR3 here is CASPTDDRGLRYGYTF. The DNA for the CDR3 is TGTGCCAGCCCAACGGACGACAGGGGGCTGAGGTATGGCTACACCTTC.

The rearrangement uses TRBV27 and TRBJ2-1; D unresolved. The CDR3 consists of 16 residues. V dropped 4 bases and J dropped 1 base, with 14 bases sitting between them. Germline loops: CDR1 MNHEY, CDR2 SMNVEV (reference sequence). The CDR3 loop reads CASSSSSGLSYNEQFF. DNA of the CDR3: TGTGCCAGCAGTTCATCCTCCGGGTTGTCCTACAATGAGCAGTTCTTC.

The rearrangement uses TRBV7-9 and TRBJ1-1; D is unresolved. Trimming removed 1 base at V and 1 base at J, with 7 bases between. The CDR3 sequence is 14 residues long. Germline V lookup: CDR1 SEHNR, CDR2 FQNEAQ (reference sequence). The CDR3 DNA reads as TGTGCCAGCAGCTTAGGAGAATGGAACACTGAAGCTTTCTTT. Its translation is CASSLGEWNTEAFF.

The J gene is TRBJ1-2, the V gene TRBV12-3 or TRBV12-4; a weak D match, TRBD1 (5 bases). Trimming stripped 6 bases from V and 8 bases from J, with 10 bases between. The CDR3 consists of 11 residues. The CDR3 nucleotides read TGTGCCAGCAGGGACAAAGGGGGCTACACCTTC. Encoded protein: CASRDKGGYTF.

The CDR3 loop is CASSEYRRTGNTIYF. The CDR3 DNA reads TGTGCCAGCAGTGAATATAGAAGGACAGGAAACACCATATATTTT. The rearrangement joins TRBV25-1 to TRBJ1-3, with a possible D match to TRBD1 (5 bases). The CDR3 totals 15 residues. Trimming stripped 0 bases from V and 4 bases from J, with 10 bases between. Looked up from germline, CDR1 is MGHDK and CDR2 is SYGVNS. Variable domain in full (rest from reference TRBV25-1 and TRBJ1-3): EADIYQTPRYLVIGTGKKITLECSQTMGHDKMYWYQQDPGMELHLIHYSYGVNSTEKGDLSSESTVSRIRTEHFPLTLESARPSHTSQYLCASSEYRRTGNTIYFGEGSWLTVV.

The V gene is TRBV7-9, the J gene TRBJ2-1; 8 bases are shared with TRBD1. Germline V gene data show CDR1 as SEHNR and CDR2 as FQNEAQ (reference sequence). The CDR3 loop spans 15 amino acids. Trimming took 5 bases from V and 6 from J; bases not matched to a gene: 9. The CDR3 reads CASSPRTGLANEQFF. The CDR3 DNA follows: TGTGCCAGCAGCCCCCGGACAGGGTTGGCCAATGAGCAGTTCTTC.

The rearrangement joins TRBV5-1 to TRBJ1-5; perhaps TRBD1 as D (6 bases). V was pared by 0 bases and J by 7 bases, with 14 bases between. Germline V CDR1 and CDR2: SGHRS, YFSETQ. This CDR3 region has 15 residues. CDR3 region: CASSLDRALGQPQHF. CDR3 sequence (DNA): TGCGCCAGCAGCTTGGACAGGGCTCTCGGGCAGCCCCAGCATTTT. Using reference TRBV5-1 and TRBJ1-5 for the parts outside the CDR3, the full variable domain is KAGVTQTPRYLIKTRGQQVTLSCSPISGHRSVSWYQQTPGQGLQFLFEYFSETQRNKGNFPGRFSGRQFSNSRSEMNVSTLELGDSALYLCASSLDRALGQPQHFGDGTRLSIL.

This clone was counted a few times. The chain links TRBV18 to TRBJ2-1; 8 bases line up with TRBD1. CDR1 and CDR2 (germline): KGHSH, LQKENI. J lost 8 bases, V lost 5 bases, and 8 bases had no gene match. CDR3 size: 14 residues. As DNA, the CDR3 is TGTGCCAGCTCATCGACGACAGGGGCGGATGAGCAGTTCTTC. Its translation is CASSSTTGADEQFF.